This T cell receptor (beta chain) was identified during a study of OX40 agonist ivuxolimab in advanced cancers. The overall study: The patients got ivuxolimab, which is an agonistic anti-OX40 (CD134) antibody.

Repertoires were generated with immunoSEQ multiplex PCR, while TCRdb's copy carries only in-frame clones and drops some. The sample has 25,000 to 35,000 clones; roughly 86% are singletons. This clone appeared a few times. J lost 7 bases, V lost 2 bases, and 10 bases had no gene match. Germline V gene lookup returns CDR1 SGHRS and CDR2 YFSETQ. The CDR3 has 15 residues. The source is an adult with an advanced solid tumor such as melanoma, head and neck, liver or kidney cancer. The sequencing here drew on CD4+ or CD8+ T cells sorted from blood, taken in a trial of the OX40 agonist ivuxolimab. The rearrangement joins TRBV5-1 to TRBJ2-7; TRBD1 aligns across 9 bases. In nucleotides, the CDR3 is TGCGCCAGCAGCTTTCCGACAGGGGGGGTTTGGGAGCAGTACTTC. This gives the protein CASSFPTGGVWEQYF.